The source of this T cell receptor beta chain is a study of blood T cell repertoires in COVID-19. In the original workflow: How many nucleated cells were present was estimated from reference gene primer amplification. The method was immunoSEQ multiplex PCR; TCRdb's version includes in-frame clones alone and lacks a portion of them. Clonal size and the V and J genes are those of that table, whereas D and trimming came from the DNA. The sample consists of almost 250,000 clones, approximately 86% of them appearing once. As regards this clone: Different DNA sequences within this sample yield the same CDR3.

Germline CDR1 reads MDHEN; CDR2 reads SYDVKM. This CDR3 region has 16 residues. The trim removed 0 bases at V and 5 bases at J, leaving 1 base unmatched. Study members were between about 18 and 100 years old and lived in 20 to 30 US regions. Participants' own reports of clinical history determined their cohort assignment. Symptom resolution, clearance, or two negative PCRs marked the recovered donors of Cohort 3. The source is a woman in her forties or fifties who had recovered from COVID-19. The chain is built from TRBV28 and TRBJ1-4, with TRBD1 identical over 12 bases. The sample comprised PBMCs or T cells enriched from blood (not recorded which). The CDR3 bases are TGTGCCAGCAGTTTATGGGGACAGGGGGCAAATGAAAAACTGTTTTTT. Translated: CASSLWGQGANEKLFF.